The clone carrying this TCR beta chain has just a few counts. The target antigen is unknown. It was with unique molecular identifiers that the TCRbeta library was prepared. TCRdb ran MiXCR on the PCR reads and lists one entry per CDR3 protein. The sample yields a few hundred thousand distinct CDR3 sequences, roughly a quarter seen once. Trimming cost V 3 bases and J 2 bases, with 14 bases left between them. CDR1 MGHDK and CDR2 SYGVNS come from the germline V gene. The CDR3 has 15 amino acids. The sample originates from a study of T-cell reconstitution after alpha-beta-depleted transplantation in children. General observations from the study: Several hundred expanded graft clones reportedly supplied alpha-beta T cells about two months after transplant.

This material consisted of PBMCs, taken before TCRalphabeta/CD19-depleted stem cell transplant. The chain employs TRBV25-1 and TRBJ2-7, with no clear D. The source of this sequence is a boy younger than two with Wiskott-Aldrich syndrome, due to receive a stem cell transplant. CDR3 region: CASSDSRRRTYEQYF. Here the CDR3 DNA reads TGTGCCAGCAGTGATAGTAGACGGAGAACCTACGAGCAGTACTTC.